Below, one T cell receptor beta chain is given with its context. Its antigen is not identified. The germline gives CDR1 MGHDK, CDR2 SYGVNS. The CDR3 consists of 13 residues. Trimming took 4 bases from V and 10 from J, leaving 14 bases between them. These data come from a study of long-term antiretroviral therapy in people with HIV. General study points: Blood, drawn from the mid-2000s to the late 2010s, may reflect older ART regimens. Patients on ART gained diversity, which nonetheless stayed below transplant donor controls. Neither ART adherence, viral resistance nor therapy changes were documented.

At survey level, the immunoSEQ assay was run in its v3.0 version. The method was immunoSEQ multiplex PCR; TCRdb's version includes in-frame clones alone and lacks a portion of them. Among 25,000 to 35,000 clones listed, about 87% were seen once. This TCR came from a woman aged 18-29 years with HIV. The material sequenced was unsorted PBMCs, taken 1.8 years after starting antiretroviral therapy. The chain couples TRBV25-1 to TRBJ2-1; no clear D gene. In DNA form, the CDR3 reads TGTGCCAGCAGTGGGTACGCGGCGCACGAGCAGTTCTTC. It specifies CASSGYAAHEQFF.